This T cell receptor beta chain emerged from a study of shared clonotypes between healthy human individuals. In the study overall: Per-donor plates numbered three CD4 naive, three CD4 memory, two CD8 naive and one CD8 memory.

In the study's own analysis: Junction-only immunoSEQ data arrived without quality scores, meaning filtering differed. The data were produced by immunoSEQ multiplex PCR, yet TCRdb's version contains in-frame clones alone and is incomplete. That table gives V, J and clone size, and the DNA gave D and trimming. The data contain about 1.5 million clones, 95% to 99% of them seen just once; the ten biggest clones take up about 0.4%. Germline loops: CDR1 LNHDA, CDR2 SQIVND (reference sequence). The CDR3 is 14 residues long. V was clipped by 4 bases and J by 1 base, with 10 bases between them. Study-level points and caveats: Depth was large, yet rarefaction showed that sorted-subset sequencing was incomplete.

As for this clone: Its antigen is not identified.

The rearrangement links TRBV19 to TRBJ1-1; the D is unclear. This TCR derives from a man aged 25 to 40 in good health. Material for sequencing was naive CD4+ T cells sorted from blood. Subset indicated: CD45RA+ positively selected. The CDR3 spells CASSTGVRNTEAFF. The DNA for the CDR3 is TGTGCCAGTAGTACAGGAGTCCGGAACACTGAAGCTTTCTTT.